These T cell receptor beta chains were read from a single sample in a study of vaccination effects on CD4 cells after COVID-19. Which antigens these TCRs recognize remains unknown. Produced via immunoSEQ multiplex PCR; TCRdb's table is partial and in-frame only. The top ten clones hold approximately 2.9% of a sample with tens of thousands of clones, more than 65% of them seen once. The source was CD4+ T cells from PBMCs cultured with HCoV-NL63 spike peptides, collected before COVID-19 vaccination. Receptors originate from a human donor who received a COVID-19 vaccine. The CDR3 runs from the conserved cysteine through the conserved F or W. The D gene is left open where the match is weak. Clone size is shown for a subset of rows, as once, few, many or a class of expanded clone.

abundance	d_gene	j_gene	v_gene	CDR3nt	CDR3aa
NA	NA	TRBJ2-4	TRBV6-2/TRBV6-3	TGTGCCAGCAGTTACTGGGCTTCAAACATTCAGTACTTC	CASSYWASNIQYF
NA	TRBD2	TRBJ2-5	TRBV24-1	TGTGCCACCGCCGCGCGGGGGGGGCGAGAGACCCAGTACTTC	CATAARGGRETQYF
NA	NA	TRBJ2-3	TRBV6-6	TGTGCCAGCACTCGTGGGGTCACAGATACGCAGTATTTT	CASTRGVTDTQYF
NA	NA	TRBJ2-3	TRBV12-5	TGTGCTAGTGGTTTGGTCACTTACACAGATACGCAGTATTTT	CASGLVTYTDTQYF
few	NA	TRBJ2-3	TRBV5-1	TGCGCCAGCTGCGACTTGACTGATACGCAGTATTTT	CASCDLTDTQYF
NA	TRBD1	TRBJ1-6	TRBV6-6	TGTGCCAGCAGTCCCCCGCAGGGGGCGTCTAGGAATTCACCCCTCCACTTT	CASSPPQGASRNSPLHF
NA	NA	TRBJ1-3	TRBV7-2	TGTGCCAGCAGCCTTTCGGGGGGGGGAAATGGAAACACCATATATTTT	CASSLSGGGNGNTIYF
few	NA	TRBJ2-5	TRBV7-9	TGTGCCAGTGAAAATCACAGTAAGGAGACCCAGTACTTC	CASENHSKETQYF
NA	NA	TRBJ2-5	TRBV2	TGTGCCAGCAGTGTTGAACAGGGCCAAGAGACCCAGTACTTC	CASSVEQGQETQYF
NA	TRBD1	TRBJ1-2	TRBV4-1	TGCGCCAGCAGCCAAGATTTTCAGGGGGCGCGGTATGGCTACACCTTC	CASSQDFQGARYGYTF
NA	TRBD1	TRBJ1-1	TRBV6-6	TGTGCCAGCAGCCCCTCAGGACAGGGCAGGCAGGGAGCTTTCTTT	CASSPSGQGRQGAFF
NA	NA	TRBJ1-1	TRBV5-1	TGCGCCAGCAGCTTGATAGGGGGAGTCGGGACTGAAGCTTTCTTT	CASSLIGGVGTEAFF
NA	TRBD1	TRBJ1-1	TRBV28	TGTGCCAGCGGACAGGGGGCGGACACTGAAGCTTTCTTT	CASGQGADTEAFF
NA	NA	TRBJ1-6	TRBV4-1	TGCGCCAGCAGCCAACGGAAGTTGGGGGGCGCGGATTCACCCCTCCACTTT	CASSQRKLGGADSPLHF
NA	TRBD1	TRBJ1-2	TRBV6-5	TGTGCCTCGTCCGGACAGGTTATAGCGGGCTACACCTTC	CASSGQVIAGYTF
NA	NA	TRBJ2-3	TRBV10-3	TGTGCCATCAGTGGAATGTCAGGGTCGGGAGATACGCAGTATTTT	CAISGMSGSGDTQYF
NA	NA	TRBJ2-2	TRBV5-6	TGTGCCAGCAGCTTGTTGGGCACGGGTACCACCGGGGAGCTGTTTTTT	CASSLLGTGTTGELFF
NA	NA	TRBJ1-1	TRBV2	TGTGCCAGCAGTGAATTTCAGGGCGAGAACACTGAAGCTTTCTTT	CASSEFQGENTEAFF
few	NA	TRBJ2-2	TRBV10-1	TGCGCCAGCAGGGCACTAGCAACGGCCGGGGAGCTGTTTTTT	CASRALATAGELFF
few	NA	TRBJ2-2	TRBV29-1	TGCAGCGTCTCCAGGGCGGGCGGGGAGCTGTTTTTT	CSVSRAGGELFF
NA	NA	TRBJ1-1	TRBV6-5	TGTGCCAGTACCGGGTCACCGAACACTGAAGCTTTCTTT	CASTGSPNTEAFF
NA	NA	TRBJ2-3	TRBV11-3	TGTGCCAGCAGCTCAGACGCAGATACGCAGTATTTT	CASSSDADTQYF
NA	NA	TRBJ2-3	TRBV5-1	TGCGCCAGCATGGAAGACCATAGCACAGATACGCAGTATTTT	CASMEDHSTDTQYF
NA	TRBD1	TRBJ2-5	TRBV19	TGTGCCAGTAGTATAACACGACAGGGGGCTGGGGAGACCCAGTACTTC	CASSITRQGAGETQYF
NA	NA	TRBJ2-2	TRBV4-3	TGCGCCAGCAGCCAGACTCAGGGATACGGGGAGCTGTTTTTT	CASSQTQGYGELFF
NA	NA	TRBJ1-2	TRBV11-2	TGTGCCAGCAGCTTTTTTTCGTGGGCAGGGCGGTTCTACGGCTACACCTTC	CASSFFSWAGRFYGYTF
NA	TRBD2	TRBJ2-3	TRBV12-3/TRBV12-4	TGTGCCAGCAGTCCCCGGACGGGAGGGCAGTATTTT	CASSPRTGGQYF
NA	NA	TRBJ2-1	TRBV2	TGTGCCAGCAGTGTTACCGGGCCAAACAATGAGCAGTTCTTC	CASSVTGPNNEQFF
NA	TRBD1	TRBJ1-6	TRBV4-1	TGCGCCAGCAGCCAAGGGGGACAGGGGGCCTCCCTCTATAATTCACCCCTCCACTTT	CASSQGGQGASLYNSPLHF
NA	NA	TRBJ1-4	TRBV18	TGTGCCAGCTCACCCCAGGCTAATGAAAAACTGTTTTTT	CASSPQANEKLFF
NA	TRBD2	TRBJ2-6	TRBV30	TGTGCCTGGAGGTCGGGGGGCTCTGGGGCCAACGTCCTGACTTTC	CAWRSGGSGANVLTF